Sequencing of this T cell receptor beta chain was carried out in a study of cytomegalovirus exposure and HLA in healthy donors. Germline V gene sequence: CDR1 MDHEN, CDR2 SYDVKM. Trimming took 4 bases from V and 7 from J; bases not matched to a gene: 7. The CDR3 runs to 14 residues. Some clones are missing from TCRdb's copy, which holds only in-frame ones; the method was immunoSEQ multiplex PCR. Found here are about 240,000 clones, 80% to 90% of them singletons; the top ten hold 2.6%. V gene TRBV28 combines with J gene TRBJ1-5; 7 bases agree with TRBD1. The clonotype originates from a young man in good health and CMV-seronegative. Specimen: PBMCs. CDR3 protein: CASSSPTGYQPQHF. DNA for the CDR3: TGTGCCAGCAGTTCCCCGACAGGGTACCAGCCCCAGCATTTT.